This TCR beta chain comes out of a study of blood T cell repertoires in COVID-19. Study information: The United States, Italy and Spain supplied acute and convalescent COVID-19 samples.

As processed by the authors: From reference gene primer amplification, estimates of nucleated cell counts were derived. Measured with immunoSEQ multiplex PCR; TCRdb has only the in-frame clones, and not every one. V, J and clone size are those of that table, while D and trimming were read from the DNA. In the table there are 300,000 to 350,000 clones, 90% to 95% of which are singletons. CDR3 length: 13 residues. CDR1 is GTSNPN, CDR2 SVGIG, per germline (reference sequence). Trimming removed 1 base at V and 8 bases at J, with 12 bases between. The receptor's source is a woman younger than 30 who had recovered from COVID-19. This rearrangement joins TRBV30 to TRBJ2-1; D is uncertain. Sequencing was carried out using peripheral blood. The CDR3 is CAWSAQRVYEQFF. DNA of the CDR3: TGTGCCTGGAGTGCGCAACGGGTGTATGAGCAGTTCTTC.